This T cell receptor beta chain was captured in a study of CD8+CD57+ T cells in acquired aplastic anemia. Study overall: Sorting CD4+ and CD8+ cells gave DNA averaging roughly 3.5 ug.

In its sample, this clonotype was seen many times. Individuals selected for sequencing had exhibited CD8+CD57+ cell expansion on flow cytometry. CDR1 and CDR2 from the germline V gene are LGHDT and YNNKEL (reference sequence). V was clipped by 5 bases and J by 3 bases, with 8 bases between them. The CDR3 is 13 amino acids. The template used for profiling TCR beta VDJ and CDR3 was genomic DNA. MiXCR was run by TCRdb on the reads, yielding one entry per CDR3 protein. The repertoire has around 160,000 distinct CDR3 sequences, about 45% of them found once; the top ten carry roughly 3.1%. The receptor was derived from a human donor with aplastic anemia. The source material was sorted CD4+, CD8+, or CD8+CD57+ T cells (not recorded which) from PBMCs. The chain links TRBV3-1 to TRBJ1-5; D is unresolved. This CDR3 is CASSFLSNQPQHF. For the CDR3, the DNA is TGTGCCAGCAGCTTCCTCTCCAATCAGCCCCAGCATTTT.